A single sample gave rise to the 5 T cell receptor beta chains below, sequenced in a study of blood T cell repertoires in COVID-19. Using immunoSEQ multiplex PCR, the repertoire was profiled, and TCRdb retains in-frame clones only, with some absent. Among about 250,000 clones listed, less than 90% were seen once. Sequencing was performed on PBMCs or T cells enriched from blood (not recorded which). Receptors originate from a woman aged 45-59 years who had recovered from COVID-19.

This chain links TRBV5-4 with TRBJ2-5; 11 positions match TRBD1. The CDR3 is 16 residues long. Germline CDR1 SGHNT, CDR2 YYREEE (reference sequence). V shed 0 bases, J shed 1 base, and the junction held 2 bases outside the gene matches. In DNA, the CDR3 is TGTGCCAGCAGCTTGGCCGGGACAGGGGGCCAAGAGACCCAGTACTTC. Amino acids: CASSLAGTGGQETQYF.

This sequence joins TRBV6-5 and TRBJ1-3; TRBD1 agrees at 7 bases. The CDR3 runs to 14 residues. Losses at the gene ends were 8 bases for V and 6 bases for J; bases not matched to a gene: 10. From germline, CDR1 is MNHEY and CDR2 SVGAGI. The DNA for the CDR3 is TGTGCCAGCTCAACCCCGGGGACAGCAAACACCATATATTTT. Its translation is CASSTPGTANTIYF.

This clone was seen only once. V gene TRBV7-2 combines with J gene TRBJ2-2; possible D gene TRBD2, 5 bases. Trimming shortened V by 8 bases and J by 1 base, and 17 bases separated the two germline ends. CDR3 length: 16 residues. Germline assignment: CDR1 SGHTA and CDR2 FQGNSA. The chain's CDR3 is CASRRTPSRNTGELFF. CDR3 sequence (DNA): TGTGCCAGCCGCAGGACTCCCAGTCGGAACACCGGGGAGCTGTTTTTT. The entire variable domain, with the rest obtained from reference TRBV7-2 and TRBJ2-2, is as follows: GAGVSQSPSNKVTEKGKDVELRCDPISGHTALYWYRQSLGQGLEFLIYFQGNSAPDKSGLPSDRFSAERTGGSVSTLTIQRTQQEDSAVYLCASRRTPSRNTGELFFGEGSRLTVL.

The chain links TRBV28 to TRBJ1-5; possible D gene TRBD1, 6 bases. V dropped 5 bases and J dropped 7 bases, with 15 bases sitting between them. Germline V gives CDR1 MDHEN, CDR2 SYDVKM. The CDR3 length is 14 residues. Written as DNA, the CDR3 is TGTGCCAGCAGTCTCCACCAGGGGCGGCAGCCCCAGCATTTT. Translated, it gives CASSLHQGRQPQHF.

This sequence joins TRBV6-4 and TRBJ2-1, with 10 bases fitting TRBD2. The CDR3 loop spans 16 amino acids. The ends lost 5 bases at V and 0 bases at J; junction bases unmatched: 4. CDR1 is MRHNA and CDR2 is SNTAGT in the germline V gene. The CDR3 region has the DNA TGTGCCAGCAGTAAAGCGGGAGGGAGCTCCTACAATGAGCAGTTCTTC. Translating gives CASSKAGGSSYNEQFF.